This T cell receptor (beta chain) was recorded in a study of blood T cells in healthy people across ages. The CDR3 consists of 13 residues. Germline V gene sequence: CDR1 DFQATT, CDR2 SNEGSKA (reference sequence). The donors, aged roughly 6 to 90, were healthy Caucasians from Russia. Combining a sample-barcoded 5' primer with a J-beta primer mix, a second PCR ran for about 7 to 11 cycles. MiXCR was run by TCRdb on the 5' RACE reads, yielding one entry per CDR3 protein. The sample contains around 1,500,000 distinct CDR3 sequences, 28% of which appear only once. The sample consisted of blood. This TCR was sampled from a woman younger than 45 in good health. The chain carries TRBV20-1 and TRBJ1-5; tentative D call: TRBD1 (5 bases). CDR3 coding DNA: TGCAGCTCCCAAGGGGTTGGCAATCAGCCCCAGCATTTT. Translating gives CSSQGVGNQPQHF.